Shown below are 23 T cell receptor beta chains from a single sample sequenced in a study of blood T cell repertoires in COVID-19. This table comes from immunoSEQ multiplex PCR, and its TCRdb copy is limited to in-frame clones, with some not included. The table shows around 160,000 clones, with approximately 79% occurring only once. Sequenced: peripheral blood. These receptor sequences come from a woman older than 75 with acute or convalescent COVID-19.

The chain couples TRBV19 to TRBJ1-6; D unclear. Germline loops: CDR1 LNHDA, CDR2 SQIVND (reference sequence). CDR3 length equals 19 residues. Trimming pared 7 bases from V and 1 base from J, leaving 23 bases between. As DNA, the CDR3 is TGTGCCAGTACTACCCGGGGTATAGATTGGGTGTCCTATAATTCACCCCTCCACTTT. This sequence encodes CASTTRGIDWVSYNSPLHF.

The rearrangement uses TRBV19 and TRBJ1-2; TRBD1 matches at 7 bases. There are 13 residues in the CDR3. With 5 bases clipped from V and 5 bases from J, the junction kept 5 bases outside the gene matches. The germline gives CDR1 LNHDA, CDR2 SQIVND (reference sequence). Here the CDR3 reads CASSSGTVYGYTF. CDR3 in DNA: TGTGCCAGTAGTTCCGGGACAGTATATGGCTACACCTTC.

The chain employs TRBV18 and TRBJ1-2; 7 bases match TRBD1. Germline loops: CDR1 KGHSH, CDR2 LQKENI. This CDR3 spans 14 amino acids. Unmatched junction bases numbered 5, after V lost 3 bases and J lost 4 bases. The CDR3 DNA is TGTGCCAGCTCACCGGGTGACAGGGCCTATGGCTACACCTTC. Translation gives CASSPGDRAYGYTF.

This chain joins TRBV6-5 and TRBJ2-1; unclear D gene. The V end lost 7 bases, the J end lost 13 bases, and 20 bases lay between the germline ends. Germline V gene lookup returns CDR1 MNHEY and CDR2 SVGAGI. CDR3 length: 13 amino acids. The CDR3 DNA follows: TGTGCCAGCATCAAGCCGCCTGGTCCTTACCAGTTCTTC. Protein sequence: CASIKPPGPYQFF.

The chain employs TRBV5-6 and TRBJ1-5; perhaps TRBD1 as D (6 bases). The CDR3 length is 13 residues. V gave up 1 base and J gave up 11 bases, with 13 bases separating them. The germline gives CDR1 SGHDT, CDR2 YYEEEE. The CDR3 sequence: CASSLFRTEAQHF. The CDR3 region has the DNA TGTGCCAGCAGCTTGTTCCGGACAGAGGCCCAGCATTTT.

The CDR3 spells CASRRREGEAFF. As DNA, the CDR3 is TGTGCCAGCAGGCGTCGAGAGGGTGAAGCTTTCTTT. The rearrangement joins TRBV28 to TRBJ1-1; D not certain. Germline CDR1 and CDR2: MDHEN and SYDVKM. There are 12 residues in the CDR3. The V and J ends lost 6 bases and 7 bases respectively, with 12 bases between them. Combining the CDR3 with reference TRBV28 and TRBJ1-1 gives the whole variable domain DVKVTQSSRYLVKRTGEKVFLECVQDMDHENMFWYRQDPGLGLRLIYFSYDVKMKEKGDIPEGYSVSREKKERFSLILESASTNQTSMYLCASRRREGEAFFGQGTRLTVV.

The V gene is TRBV2, the J gene TRBJ1-5; a possible D gene is TRBD1 (5 bases). Trimming shortened V by 2 bases and J by 4 bases, and 12 bases separated the two germline ends. The CDR3 has 15 residues. CDR1 and CDR2 from the germline V gene are SNHLY and FYNNEI. This CDR3 reads CASSELTAGNQPQHF. The CDR3 bases are TGTGCCAGCAGTGAATTGACAGCTGGAAATCAGCCCCAGCATTTT.

The chain has TRBV6-5 and TRBJ2-3, with 9 nucleotides matching TRBD2. Germline V gene lookup returns CDR1 MNHEY and CDR2 SVGAGI. This CDR3 contains 15 residues. Germline trimming cut 6 bases from V and 1 base from J; bases unmatched to any gene: 5. The CDR3 nucleotides are TGTGCCAGCAGCGCGGGGGGGCCAGGCACAGATACGCAGTATTTT. Residues: CASSAGGPGTDTQYF.

The chain couples TRBV6-5 to TRBJ1-5; TRBD1 is a possible D gene (6 bases). The CDR3 contains 14 residues. V was clipped by 7 bases and J by 7 bases, with 17 bases between them. Germline CDR1 and CDR2: MNHEY and SVGAGI. For the CDR3, the DNA is TGTGCCAGCACCAAAGGGGGGGTAGGACAGCCCCAGCATTTT. Its protein product is CASTKGGVGQPQHF.

The chain carries TRBV18 and TRBJ1-6, with TRBD1 identical over 8 bases. V lost 3 bases, J lost 14 bases, and 3 bases stayed unmatched. Germline V gene lookup returns CDR1 KGHSH and CDR2 LQKENI. The CDR3 has 12 residues. The CDR3 reads CASSPGQASLHF. Written as DNA, the CDR3 is TGTGCCAGCTCACCGGGACAGGCCTCCCTCCACTTT.

The chain employs TRBV24-1 and TRBJ1-5; 10 bases line up with TRBD1. Germline values: CDR1 KGHDR, CDR2 SFDVKD. This CDR3 is 16 amino acids long. V lost 6 bases, J lost 5 bases, and 9 bases stayed unmatched. The CDR3 protein is CATSPRDRGSHQPQHF. The CDR3 DNA reads TGTGCCACCAGTCCCCGGGACAGGGGCTCCCATCAGCCCCAGCATTTT.

This chain links TRBV19 with TRBJ1-1; no clear D gene. The CDR3 consists of 17 residues. Germline V lookup: CDR1 LNHDA, CDR2 SQIVND (reference sequence). Trimming took off 4 bases at V and 0 bases at J, with 18 bases between the two ends. CDR3 sequence (DNA): TGTGCCAGTAGTACCGGCGGACTGCCATATATGAACACTGAAGCTTTCTTT. Translating gives CASSTGGLPYMNTEAFF.

This rearrangement joins TRBV7-9 to TRBJ1-1; 7 bases map to TRBD1. In germline, CDR1 is SEHNR, CDR2 FQNEAQ (reference sequence). Unmatched junction bases numbered 8, after V lost 2 bases and J lost 2 bases. The CDR3 is made up of 16 amino acids. The CDR3 DNA follows: TGTGCCAGCAGCTTATTCTTCGACAGGGTAAACACTGAAGCTTTCTTT. This translates into CASSLFFDRVNTEAFF.

The chain links TRBV20-1 to TRBJ2-7; 11 bases line up with TRBD2. The CDR3 loop spans 15 amino acids. Germline V CDR1 and CDR2: DFQATT, SNEGSKA (reference sequence). Germline trimming cut 3 bases from V and 5 bases from J; bases unmatched to any gene: 9. CDR3 DNA sequence: TGCAGTGCTAGTGCCCAACTAGCGGGAGTTCACGAGCAGTACTTC. The encoded protein is CSASAQLAGVHEQYF.

The genes are TRBV6-5 and TRBJ2-7; D is possibly TRBD1 (6 bases). Trimming cost V 4 bases and J 6 bases, with 10 bases left between them. Looked up from germline, CDR1 is MNHEY and CDR2 is SVGAGI. This CDR3 is 12 amino acids long. The CDR3 DNA reads TGTGCCAGCAGTTTCTCAGGGGTCGAGCAGTACTTC. Its protein product is CASSFSGVEQYF.

This clone was detected only once. The gene calls are TRBV20-1 and TRBJ2-2, with TRBD2 identical over 10 bases. The V gene's germline CDR1 is DFQATT and CDR2 SNEGSKA (reference sequence). This CDR3 is built from 18 residues. Trimming at V came to 3 bases and at J to 5 bases, leaving 15 bases not matched to a gene. The CDR3 bases are TGCAGTGCTAGTTCGCTAGCGGGAGAGCGCGGTTGGACCGGGGAGCTGTTTTTT. As protein: CSASSLAGERGWTGELFF.

This rearrangement joins TRBV7-9 to TRBJ2-5; 8 bases match TRBD2. V was clipped by 5 bases and J by 4 bases; unmatched bases: 6. Germline-derived CDR1 and CDR2 are SEHNR and FQNEAQ (reference sequence). This CDR3 has 14 amino acids. CDR3 protein: CASSGGGSGETQYF. CDR3 nucleotide sequence: TGTGCCAGCAGCGGCGGGGGGTCCGGAGAGACCCAGTACTTC.

This clone was found once. This sequence joins TRBV5-1 and TRBJ1-2; TRBD1 aligns across 8 bases. This CDR3 region has 12 residues. CDR1 SGHRS and CDR2 YFSETQ come from the germline V gene. With V trimmed by 2 bases and J by 8 bases, 2 bases remained unmatched. CDR3 region: CASSFTGGGYTF. The CDR3 DNA sequence: TGCGCCAGCAGCTTTACAGGGGGAGGCTACACCTTC.

The J gene is TRBJ1-1, the V gene TRBV6-5; D call uncertain. From germline, CDR1 is MNHEY and CDR2 SVGAGI. The V gene lost 7 bases and the J gene lost 5 bases, with 14 bases spanning the gap. This CDR3 is built from 13 residues. The CDR3 region has the DNA TGTGCCAGCAAACCTAGAGGTTGGACTGAAGCTTTCTTT. Translated: CASKPRGWTEAFF.

The J gene is TRBJ2-5, the V gene TRBV11-2; 13 nucleotides match TRBD2. CDR1 is SGHAT, CDR2 FQNNGV, per germline. The CDR3 sequence is 14 residues long. Unmatched junction bases numbered 5, after V lost 7 bases and J lost 6 bases. CDR3 residues: CASTRTSGRKTQYF. The CDR3 DNA reads as TGTGCCAGCACTCGGACTAGCGGGAGAAAGACCCAGTACTTC.

The chain uses TRBV5-1 and TRBJ2-1, with a weak D call TRBD2 (6 bases). The germline V and J ends were trimmed by 3 bases and 0 bases, with 16 bases remaining between them. Germline lookup yields CDR1 SGHRS and CDR2 YFSETQ. CDR3 length: 17 residues. CDR3 coding DNA: TGCGCCAGCAGCTCGCTTCGCGGGGCGAGCTCCTACAATGAGCAGTTCTTC. This translates into CASSSLRGASSYNEQFF. The variable domain in full, completed from reference TRBV5-1 and TRBJ2-1, reads KAGVTQTPRYLIKTRGQQVTLSCSPISGHRSVSWYQQTPGQGLQFLFEYFSETQRNKGNFPGRFSGRQFSNSRSEMNVSTLELGDSALYLCASSSLRGASSYNEQFFGPGTRLTVL.

This chain connects TRBV25-1 to TRBJ2-5; TRBD1 matches at 11 bases. The V and J ends lost 5 bases and 5 bases, in that order; junction bases with no gene match: 10. The germline V gene encodes CDR1 MGHDK and CDR2 SYGVNS. The CDR3 totals 16 residues. The CDR3 here is CASSNPDRGRRETQYF. In nucleotides, the CDR3 is TGTGCCAGCAGTAACCCGGACAGGGGGCGCAGGGAGACCCAGTACTTC.

The CDR3: CASSFPLLAGMETQYF. CDR3 coding DNA: TGTGCCAGCAGTTTCCCCTTACTAGCGGGAATGGAGACCCAGTACTTC. J is TRBJ2-5 and V is TRBV28, with 10 positions matching TRBD2. The germline V gene encodes CDR1 MDHEN and CDR2 SYDVKM. The CDR3 is made up of 16 amino acids. After removal of 3 bases from V and 5 bases from J, the junction contained 9 bases not matched to a gene.